The rows below give T cell receptor beta chains drawn from one sample of a study of cytomegalovirus exposure and HLA in healthy donors. The method was immunoSEQ multiplex PCR; TCRdb's version includes in-frame clones alone and lacks a portion of them. Of around 230,000 clones detected, approximately 79% appear once; the ten largest clones hold 1.5% to 2%. The material sequenced was PBMCs. Every receptor here comes from a male donor in good health and CMV-seronegative. Each CDR3 is given with its conserved first and last residue. D genes are given only for firm matches. Clone sizes are given selectively: once, few, many, or a class where the clone is expanded.

TRBD2	TRBV28	TRBJ2-1	.	CASSLFGSGSHNEQFF	TGTGCCAGCAGTTTATTTGGTAGCGGGAGCCACAATGAGCAGTTCTTC
TRBD1	TRBV5-1	TRBJ2-4	.	CASSPIEGTGVKYF	TGCGCCAGCAGCCCAATAGAAGGGACAGGGGTGAAGTACTTC
.	TRBV29-1	TRBJ1-1	.	CSGERGPNTEAFF	TGCAGCGGGGAGAGAGGTCCGAACACTGAAGCTTTCTTT
.	TRBV19	TRBJ2-7	.	CASSIEEGVGYEQYF	TGTGCCAGTAGTATAGAAGAGGGTGTAGGCTACGAGCAGTACTTC
.	TRBV4-1	TRBJ2-3	once	CASSQVLATDTQYF	TGCGCCAGCAGCCAGGTTTTAGCGACAGATACGCAGTATTTT
TRBD1	TRBV4-3	TRBJ1-2	.	CASSQAQTGYDGYTF	TGCGCCAGCAGCCAAGCCCAGACAGGGTACGATGGCTACACCTTC
TRBD1	TRBV29-1	TRBJ1-2	once	CSGLQGLYGYTF	TGCAGCGGACTACAGGGGCTCTATGGCTACACCTTC
TRBD1	TRBV7-9	TRBJ2-2	.	CASSSRDRGRVGLFF	TGTGCCAGCAGCTCCCGGGACAGGGGGCGCGTTGGGCTGTTTTTT
TRBD1	TRBV9	TRBJ1-2	few	CASSVDRGNYGYTF	TGTGCCAGCAGCGTCGACAGGGGAAACTATGGCTACACCTTC
.	TRBV19	TRBJ1-5	.	CASTIRGSNQPQHF	TGTGCCAGTACCATAAGGGGAAGCAATCAGCCCCAGCATTTT
TRBD1	TRBV18	TRBJ2-7	.	CASSPGQGAREQYF	TGTGCCAGCTCACCCGGACAGGGGGCGCGGGAGCAGTACTTC
.	TRBV18	TRBJ2-2	.	CASSPPARGSAGELFF	TGTGCCAGCTCACCACCGGCCCGGGGGTCCGCCGGGGAGCTGTTTTTT
.	TRBV10-3	TRBJ2-7	.	CAIIFRRRTNEQYF	TGTGCCATCATTTTCCGCAGGCGAACCAACGAGCAGTACTTC
.	TRBV2	TRBJ1-5	.	CASSLGGTGNQPQHF	TGTGCCAGCAGTTTAGGGGGTACGGGCAATCAGCCCCAGCATTTT
TRBD2	TRBV6-5	TRBJ2-3	.	CASSYRAGTSTDTQYF	TGTGCCAGCAGTTACAGAGCGGGAACAAGCACAGATACGCAGTATTTT
.	TRBV28	TRBJ1-2	.	CASSRNSGYTF	TGTGCCAGCAGTCGAAACTCTGGCTACACCTTC
.	TRBV11-2	TRBJ1-6	.	CASSLDLVSYNSPLHF	TGTGCCAGCAGCTTAGATCTCGTCTCCTATAATTCACCCCTCCACTTT
TRBD1	TRBV5-1	TRBJ1-5	.	CASSLAGQGASPQHF	TGCGCCAGCAGCTTGGCGGGACAGGGGGCTAGCCCCCAGCATTTT
.	TRBV6-6	TRBJ2-1	.	CASSDLGRRGNEQFF	TGTGCCAGCAGCGACCTAGGGCGTCGGGGGAATGAGCAGTTCTTC
.	TRBV25-1	TRBJ1-1	few	CASSEGARGNTEAFF	TGTGCCAGCAGTGAAGGCGCCCGGGGGAACACTGAAGCTTTCTTT
.	TRBV5-8	TRBJ2-7	.	CASSLERELAYEQYF	TGTGCCAGCAGCTTGGAGCGCGAGTTAGCCTACGAGCAGTACTTC
.	TRBV11-3	TRBJ2-1	.	CASSPAPGVQFF	TGTGCCAGCAGCCCCGCTCCAGGGGTGCAGTTCTTC
.	TRBV19	TRBJ2-7	.	CASSQTYEQYF	TGTGCCAGTAGCCAGACCTACGAGCAGTACTTC
.	TRBV2	TRBJ2-3	.	CASSASPSQSSTDTQYF	TGTGCCAGCAGCGCTAGTCCTTCGCAGTCAAGCACAGATACGCAGTATTTT
TRBD1	TRBV11-3	TRBJ1-1	.	CASSLTGGDTEAFF	TGTGCCAGCAGCCTCACAGGGGGGGACACTGAAGCTTTCTTT
TRBD1	TRBV6-6	TRBJ1-4	few	CASSYRTGEKLFF	TGTGCCAGCAGTTACCGGACAGGGGAAAAACTGTTTTTT
.	TRBV4-3	TRBJ1-2	.	CASSQDHGGAQNYGYTF	TGCGCCAGCAGCCAAGATCATGGTGGGGCCCAGAACTATGGCTACACCTTC
TRBD2	TRBV28	TRBJ2-2	.	CASSLPGLAGVTGELFF	TGTGCCAGCAGTTTGCCCGGACTAGCGGGAGTCACCGGGGAGCTGTTTTTT